This TCR beta chain was captured by sequencing in a study of cytomegalovirus exposure and HLA in healthy donors. Study-wide points: The authors enumerated around 150 TCR beta chains as linked to cytomegalovirus. Researchers reportedly found TCR beta sequences accurately predicted most subjects' HLA-A and HLA-B alleles.

As for this clone: The antigen remains undetermined.

Both 60 Vbeta primers and 13 Jbeta primers went into the PCR. The protocol was immunoSEQ multiplex PCR, while the TCRdb copy is restricted to in-frame clones and leaves out a portion. Its listing shows 150,000 to 200,000 clones. This TCR derives from a woman aged 60-75 years in good health and CMV-seronegative. Sequencing was carried out using PBMCs.

CDR3 nucleotide sequence: TGTGCCAGCAGTTCGATAGAGCTCAATGAGCAGTTCTTC. Its protein is CASSSIELNEQFF. The chain joins TRBV27 to TRBJ2-1; no reliable D call. Germline V gene data show CDR1 as MNHEY and CDR2 as SMNVEV (reference sequence). The V gene lost 4 bases and the J gene lost 6 bases, with 10 bases spanning the gap. This CDR3 has 13 residues.